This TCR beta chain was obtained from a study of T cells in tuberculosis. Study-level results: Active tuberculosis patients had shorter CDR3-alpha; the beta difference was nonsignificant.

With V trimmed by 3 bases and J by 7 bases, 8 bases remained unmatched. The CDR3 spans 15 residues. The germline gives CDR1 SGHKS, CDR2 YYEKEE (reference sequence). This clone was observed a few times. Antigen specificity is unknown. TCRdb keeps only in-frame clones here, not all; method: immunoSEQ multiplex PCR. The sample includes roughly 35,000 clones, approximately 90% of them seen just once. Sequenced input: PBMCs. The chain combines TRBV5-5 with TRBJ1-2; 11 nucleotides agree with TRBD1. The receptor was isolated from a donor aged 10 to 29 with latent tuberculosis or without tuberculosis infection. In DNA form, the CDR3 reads TGTGCCAGCAGCTCTCCGGGACAGGGGGTTTCTGGCTACACCTTC. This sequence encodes CASSSPGQGVSGYTF.